The 20 T cell receptor beta chains below were found in one sample sequenced in a study of cytomegalovirus exposure and HLA in healthy donors. Researchers ran the PCR with 60 Vbeta and 13 Jbeta primers. Only in-frame clones appear in the TCRdb table, and some are missing; sequencing was by immunoSEQ multiplex PCR. This table holds 200,000 or so clones, roughly 70% found once. Material for sequencing was PBMCs. The receptor set was obtained from a man aged 40-50 years in good health and CMV-seropositive.

In this sample, this clone turned up once. This chain links TRBV5-4 with TRBJ1-5, with D maybe TRBD1 (6 bases). V lost 5 bases and J lost 4, with 13 bases in between. In germline, CDR1 is SGHNT, CDR2 YYREEE (reference sequence). The CDR3 has 14 residues. The CDR3 protein is CASSSQGRNQPQHF. In DNA, the CDR3 is TGTGCCAGCAGTTCCCAGGGGCGAAATCAGCCCCAGCATTTT.

This chain uses TRBV18 with TRBJ1-5, with TRBD1 as a possible D gene (5 bases). The CDR3 runs to 16 residues. V lost 6 bases to trimming and J lost 2 bases, with 17 bases between them. The germline gives CDR1 KGHSH, CDR2 LQKENI. The CDR3 bases are TGTGCCAGCTCCCCGAGTGGGGCGTCGGGCAATCAGCCCCAGCATTTT. This codes for CASSPSGASGNQPQHF.

This rearrangement joins TRBV2 to TRBJ2-3, with 7 bases aligning to TRBD2. The junction had 3 bases not matched to a gene; V was cut back by 4 bases and J by 2 bases. The germline gives CDR1 SNHLY, CDR2 FYNNEI. The CDR3 has 14 amino acids. The CDR3 DNA is TGTGCCAGCAGTGTGGCGGGGGACACAGATACGCAGTATTTT. Protein sequence: CASSVAGDTDTQYF.

The gene calls are TRBV5-5 and TRBJ2-7; 9 nucleotides agree with TRBD1. Germline assignment: CDR1 SGHKS and CDR2 YYEKEE (reference sequence). J was trimmed by 0 bases and V by 4 bases; bases with no gene match: 5. This CDR3 has 15 residues. The DNA for the CDR3 is TGTGCCAGCAGCGGGGACAGGGTTAGCTCCTACGAGCAGTACTTC. Its protein is CASSGDRVSSYEQYF.

The chain couples TRBV4-1 to TRBJ2-5; 10 positions agree with TRBD2. From germline, CDR1 is MGHRA and CDR2 YSYEKL. The CDR3 has 16 residues. After removal of 2 bases from V and 4 bases from J, the junction contained 7 bases not matched to a gene. The DNA for the CDR3 is TGCGCCAGCAGCCAAACACTAGCGGGGAGGATAGAGACCCAGTACTTC. This gives the protein CASSQTLAGRIETQYF.

There are a few counts of this clone. This rearrangement joins TRBV4-2 to TRBJ2-7; 8 bases match TRBD1. Germline V gene sequence: CDR1 LGHNA, CDR2 YNFKEQ. The V gene end was trimmed by 0 bases and the J gene end by 1 base; junction bases not matched to a gene: 5. This CDR3 spans 16 amino acids. CDR3 amino acids: CASSQDWTGMSYEQYF. DNA of the CDR3: TGTGCCAGCAGCCAAGATTGGACAGGGATGTCCTACGAGCAGTACTTC.

Comments on this clone: The sample holds other DNA sequences that translate to the same CDR3. The rearrangement links TRBV6-6 to TRBJ1-6; D gene unclear. This CDR3 is built from 14 residues. The germline V gene encodes CDR1 MNHNY and CDR2 SVGAGI (reference sequence). V was cut by 4 bases and J by 9 bases, with 13 bases left in between. In DNA, the CDR3 is TGTGCCAGCAGTTCCCTCCTATCGGGTTCACCCCTCCACTTT. Protein: CASSSLLSGSPLHF.

This clone has just a few counts. The chain recombines TRBV5-4 with TRBJ2-5, with 7 positions matching TRBD1. Germline V lookup: CDR1 SGHNT, CDR2 YYREEE (reference sequence). The J segment lost 5 bases and the V segment lost 1 base, leaving 2 bases of the junction unmatched. The CDR3 sequence is 13 residues long. CDR3 amino acids: CASSLLQGETQYF. The DNA of the CDR3 is TGTGCCAGCAGCTTGCTACAGGGGGAGACCCAGTACTTC.

J is TRBJ2-2 and V is TRBV11-2, with D maybe TRBD2 (6 bases). Trimming removed 2 bases from V and 4 bases from J, with 11 bases in between. The CDR3 is 15 residues long. Germline V gene data show CDR1 as SGHAT and CDR2 as FQNNGV. This CDR3 is CASSLLRGGTGELFF. CDR3 in DNA: TGTGCCAGCAGCTTATTGCGGGGCGGCACCGGGGAGCTGTTTTTT. The full variable domain, in which reference TRBV11-2 and TRBJ2-2 provide the parts outside the CDR3, is EAGVAQSPRYKIIEKRQSVAFWCNPISGHATLYWYQQILGQGPKLLIQFQNNGVVDDSQLPKDRFSAERLKGVDSTLKIQPAKLEDSAVYLCASSLLRGGTGELFFGEGSRLTVL.

This chain connects TRBV7-6 to TRBJ2-7; 10 bases match TRBD2. This CDR3 is built from 19 residues. With V trimmed by 5 bases and J by 4 bases, 20 bases remained unmatched. Germline V gene lookup returns CDR1 SGHVS and CDR2 FNYEAQ. In DNA form, the CDR3 reads TGTGCCAGCAGCCTAGGCTACGCCTTTGAAGCGGGGGGGCCTTACGAGCAGTACTTC. This encodes CASSLGYAFEAGGPYEQYF. Combining the CDR3 with reference TRBV7-6 and TRBJ2-7 gives the whole variable domain GAGVSQSPRYKVTKRGQDVALRCDPISGHVSLYWYRQALGQGPEFLTYFNYEAQQDKSGLPNDRFSAERPEGSISTLTIQRTEQRDSAMYRCASSLGYAFEAGGPYEQYFGPGTRLTVT.

J is TRBJ2-3 and V is TRBV5-1, with 12 bases that match TRBD2. Trimming at V came to 5 bases and at J to 3 bases, leaving 7 bases not matched to a gene. CDR1 is SGHRS, CDR2 YFSETQ, per germline. The CDR3 totals 16 residues. CDR3 residues: CASRRTSGVETDTQYF. CDR3 coding DNA: TGCGCCAGCAGAAGGACTAGCGGGGTGGAGACAGATACGCAGTATTTT.

CDR3 nucleotides: TGTGCCAGCAGTGAGCTAGTGGATAGCAATCAGCCCCAGCATTTT. Translation gives CASSELVDSNQPQHF. The rearrangement uses TRBV6-1 and TRBJ1-5; D uncertain. Trimming cost V 3 bases and J 0 bases, with 9 bases left between them. Germline values: CDR1 MNHNS, CDR2 SASEGT. The CDR3 is made up of 15 amino acids.

The V and J genes are TRBV6-1 and TRBJ2-3; D is possibly TRBD2 (5 bases). Germline assignment: CDR1 MNHNS and CDR2 SASEGT. This CDR3 is 14 amino acids long. V lost 2 bases and J 6 bases, leaving 12 bases between the germline ends. The CDR3 sequence is CASSEPGESDTQYF. In DNA form, the CDR3 reads TGTGCCAGCAGTGAACCCGGGGAGTCGGATACGCAGTATTTT.

The chain couples TRBV7-8 to TRBJ1-5, with 10 bases aligning to TRBD1. Trimming at V came to 3 bases and at J to 2 bases, leaving 4 bases not matched to a gene. Germline-derived CDR1 and CDR2 are SGHVS and FQNEAQ. CDR3 length equals 16 residues. The CDR3 coding sequence is TGTGCCAGCAGCTTGCCGGGACAGGGGCGCAATCAGCCCCAGCATTTT. Protein sequence: CASSLPGQGRNQPQHF. The variable domain in full, completed from reference TRBV7-8 and TRBJ1-5, reads GAGVSQSPRYKVAKRGQDVALRCDPISGHVSLFWYQQALGQGPEFLTYFQNEAQLDKSGLPSDRFFAERPEGSVSTLKIQRTQQEDSAVYLCASSLPGQGRNQPQHFGDGTRLSIL.

The chain has TRBV4-1 and TRBJ2-2; D is ambiguous. Germline CDR1 MGHRA, CDR2 YSYEKL. The CDR3 consists of 14 residues. CDR3 sequence: CATSRLRNTGELFF. The DNA of the CDR3 is TGCGCTACCAGCCGGTTGCGGAACACCGGGGAGCTGTTTTTT.

This chain connects TRBV5-6 to TRBJ1-6; D is unresolved. CDR3 length: 17 residues. V gave up 5 bases and J gave up 7 bases, with 22 bases separating them. CDR1 SGHDT and CDR2 YYEEEE come from the germline V gene. CDR3 region: CASSHGPGRWLNSPLHF. Here the CDR3 DNA reads TGTGCCAGCAGTCATGGTCCAGGCCGCTGGTTAAATTCACCCCTCCACTTT.

This rearrangement joins TRBV19 to TRBJ2-3; 8 bases are shared with TRBD1. Germline-derived CDR1 and CDR2 are LNHDA and SQIVND (reference sequence). This CDR3 comprises 12 residues. V trimming: 10 bases; J trimming: 5 bases; junction bases outside the gene matches: 5. The CDR3 sequence is CATSGGGDTQYF. The CDR3, as DNA: TGTGCCACGTCAGGGGGCGGAGATACGCAGTATTTT.

This rearrangement joins TRBV6-1 to TRBJ2-5; 7 bases match TRBD2. Germline V gene sequence: CDR1 MNHNS, CDR2 SASEGT. The ends lost 10 bases at V and 5 bases at J; junction bases unmatched: 7. This CDR3 has 12 residues. CDR3 nucleotide sequence: TGTGCCATCACGGGGGGAGGTGAGACCCAGTACTTC. Protein: CAITGGGETQYF.

The chain carries TRBV11-2 and TRBJ2-5, with 7 bases fitting TRBD1. This CDR3 is 14 amino acids long. V was pared by 5 bases and J by 4 bases, with 7 bases of the junction left unmatched. Per the germline V gene, CDR1 is SGHAT and CDR2 is FQNNGV. CDR3 DNA sequence: TGTGCCAGCAGCCAGACAGGGTCGGTAGAGACCCAGTACTTC. Translating it yields CASSQTGSVETQYF.

The chain couples TRBV5-4 to TRBJ2-5; D uncertain. The CDR3 sequence is 14 residues long. Trimming pared 3 bases from V and 1 base from J, leaving 10 bases between. From germline, CDR1 is SGHNT and CDR2 YYREEE (reference sequence). CDR3 bases: TGTGCCAGCAGCTCCGTTTCGGTCCAAGAGACCCAGTACTTC. Its translation: CASSSVSVQETQYF.